Sequencing of this TCR beta chain was carried out in a study of blood T cell repertoires in COVID-19. Study at large: Sites across the United States, Italy and Spain contributed samples from acute and convalescent COVID-19.

Sequencing used immunoSEQ multiplex PCR; TCRdb keeps in-frame clones, though not all of them. The sample records approximately 260,000 clones, 85% to 90% being singletons. Germline V CDR1 and CDR2: KGHDR, SFDVKD. This CDR3 is built from 15 residues. V was trimmed by 4 bases and J by 4 bases, leaving 13 bases between them. The receptor was isolated from a man aged 18 to 29 with active or convalescent COVID-19. V and J are TRBV24-1 and TRBJ2-1; D may be TRBD2 (6 bases). Sequencing was done on a sample of peripheral blood. Here the CDR3 reads CATSETAGPYNEQFF. CDR3 nucleotides: TGTGCCACCAGTGAGACAGCGGGCCCTTACAATGAGCAGTTCTTC.